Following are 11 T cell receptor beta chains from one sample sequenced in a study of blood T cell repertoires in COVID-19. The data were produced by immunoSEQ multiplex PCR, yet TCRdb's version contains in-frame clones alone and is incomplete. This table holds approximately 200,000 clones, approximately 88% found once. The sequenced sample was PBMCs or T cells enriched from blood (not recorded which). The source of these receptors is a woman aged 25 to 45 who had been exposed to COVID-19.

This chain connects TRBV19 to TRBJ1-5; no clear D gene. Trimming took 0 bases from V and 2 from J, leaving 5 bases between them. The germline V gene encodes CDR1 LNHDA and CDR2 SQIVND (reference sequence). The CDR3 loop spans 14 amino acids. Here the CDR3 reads CASSIEGGNQPQHF. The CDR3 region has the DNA TGTGCCAGTAGTATAGAGGGCGGCAATCAGCCCCAGCATTTT.

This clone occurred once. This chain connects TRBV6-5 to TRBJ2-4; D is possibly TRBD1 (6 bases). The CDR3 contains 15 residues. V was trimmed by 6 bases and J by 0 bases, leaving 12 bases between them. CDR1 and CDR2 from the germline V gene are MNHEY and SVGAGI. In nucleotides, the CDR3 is TGTGCCAGCAGGAGGGACATTATAGCCAAAAACATTCAGTACTTC. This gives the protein CASRRDIIAKNIQYF.

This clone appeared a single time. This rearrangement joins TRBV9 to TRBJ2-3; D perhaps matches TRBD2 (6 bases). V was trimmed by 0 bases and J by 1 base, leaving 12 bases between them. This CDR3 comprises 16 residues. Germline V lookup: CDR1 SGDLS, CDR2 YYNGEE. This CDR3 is CASSVDPGEGTDTQYF. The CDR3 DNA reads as TGTGCCAGCAGCGTAGACCCGGGAGAAGGCACAGATACGCAGTATTTT.

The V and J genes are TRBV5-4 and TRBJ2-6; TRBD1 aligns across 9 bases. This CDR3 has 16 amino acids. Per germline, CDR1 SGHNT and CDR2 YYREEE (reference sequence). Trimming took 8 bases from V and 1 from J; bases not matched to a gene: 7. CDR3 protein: CASRTGAFSGANVLTF. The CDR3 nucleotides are TGTGCCAGTAGGACAGGGGCCTTTTCTGGGGCCAACGTCCTGACTTTC.

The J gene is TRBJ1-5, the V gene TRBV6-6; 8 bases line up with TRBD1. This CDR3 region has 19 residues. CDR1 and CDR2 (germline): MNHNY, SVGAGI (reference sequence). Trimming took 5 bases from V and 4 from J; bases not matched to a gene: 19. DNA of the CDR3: TGTGCCAGCAGTCAACTAGGGGACAGGAGAATATATGCGAATCAGCCCCAGCATTTT. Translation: CASSQLGDRRIYANQPQHF.

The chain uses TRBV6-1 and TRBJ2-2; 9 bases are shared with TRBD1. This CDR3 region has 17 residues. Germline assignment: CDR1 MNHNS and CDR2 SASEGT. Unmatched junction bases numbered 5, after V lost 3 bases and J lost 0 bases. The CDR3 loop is CASSEKTGGTNTGELFF. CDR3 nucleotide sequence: TGTGCCAGCAGTGAGAAGACAGGGGGGACGAACACCGGGGAGCTGTTTTTT.

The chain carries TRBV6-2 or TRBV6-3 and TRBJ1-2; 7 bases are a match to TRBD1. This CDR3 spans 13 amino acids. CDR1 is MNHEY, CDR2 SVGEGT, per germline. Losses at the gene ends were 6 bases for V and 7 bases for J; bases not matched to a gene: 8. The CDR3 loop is CASSRLDRVGYTF. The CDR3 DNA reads TGTGCCAGCAGCCGACTTGACAGGGTTGGCTACACCTTC.

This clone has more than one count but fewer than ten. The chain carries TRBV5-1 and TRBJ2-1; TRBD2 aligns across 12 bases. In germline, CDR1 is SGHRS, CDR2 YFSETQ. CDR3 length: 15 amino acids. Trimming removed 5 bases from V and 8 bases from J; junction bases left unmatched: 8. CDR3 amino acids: CASSLWTSGTDEQFF. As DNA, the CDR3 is TGCGCCAGCAGTTTATGGACTAGCGGGACCGATGAGCAGTTCTTC.

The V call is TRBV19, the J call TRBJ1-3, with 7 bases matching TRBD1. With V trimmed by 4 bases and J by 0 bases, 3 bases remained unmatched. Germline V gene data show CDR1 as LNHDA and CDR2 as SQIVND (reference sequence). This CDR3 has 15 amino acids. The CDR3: CASSKTGFSGNTIYF. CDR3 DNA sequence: TGTGCCAGTAGTAAGACAGGGTTCTCTGGAAACACCATATATTTT.

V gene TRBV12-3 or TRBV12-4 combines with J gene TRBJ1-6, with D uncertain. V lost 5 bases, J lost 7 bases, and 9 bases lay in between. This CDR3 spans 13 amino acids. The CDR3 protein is CASSAYRNSPLHF. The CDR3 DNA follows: TGTGCCAGCAGTGCATACAGAAATTCACCCCTCCACTTT.

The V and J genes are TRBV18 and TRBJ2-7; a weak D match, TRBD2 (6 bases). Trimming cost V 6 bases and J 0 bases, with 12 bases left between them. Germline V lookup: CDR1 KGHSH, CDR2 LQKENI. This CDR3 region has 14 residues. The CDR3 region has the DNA TGTGCCAGCTCCCCTAGCGCGAGCTCCTACGAGCAGTACTTC. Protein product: CASSPSASSYEQYF.